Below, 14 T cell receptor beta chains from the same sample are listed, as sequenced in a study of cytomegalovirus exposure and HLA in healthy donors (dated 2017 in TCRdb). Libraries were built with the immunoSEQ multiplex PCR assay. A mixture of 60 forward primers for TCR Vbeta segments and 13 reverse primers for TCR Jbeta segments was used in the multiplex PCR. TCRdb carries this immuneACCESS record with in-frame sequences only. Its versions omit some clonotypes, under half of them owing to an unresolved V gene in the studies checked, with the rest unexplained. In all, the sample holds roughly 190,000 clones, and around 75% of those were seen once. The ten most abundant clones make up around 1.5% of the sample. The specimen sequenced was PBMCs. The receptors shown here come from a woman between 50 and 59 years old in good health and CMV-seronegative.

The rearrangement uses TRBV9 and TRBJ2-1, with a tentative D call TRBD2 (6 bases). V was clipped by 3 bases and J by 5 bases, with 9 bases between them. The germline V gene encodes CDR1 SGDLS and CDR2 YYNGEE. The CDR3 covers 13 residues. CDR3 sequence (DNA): TGTGCCAGCAGCGGGAGGGCCGACAATGAGCAGTTCTTC. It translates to CASSGRADNEQFF.

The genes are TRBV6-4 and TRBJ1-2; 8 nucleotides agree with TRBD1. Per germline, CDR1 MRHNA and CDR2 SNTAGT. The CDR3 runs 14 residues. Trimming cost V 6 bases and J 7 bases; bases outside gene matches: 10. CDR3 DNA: TGTGCCAGCAGCCCCGACAGGGGTATTACTGGCTACACCTTC. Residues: CASSPDRGITGYTF.

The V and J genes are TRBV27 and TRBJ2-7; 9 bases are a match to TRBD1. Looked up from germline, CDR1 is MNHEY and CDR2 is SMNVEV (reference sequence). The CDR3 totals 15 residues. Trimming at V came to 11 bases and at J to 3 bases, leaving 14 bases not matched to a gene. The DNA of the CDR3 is TGTGCCCCGTGGGGATTGGGGACAGGGTTCTACGAGCAGTACTTC. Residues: CAPWGLGTGFYEQYF.

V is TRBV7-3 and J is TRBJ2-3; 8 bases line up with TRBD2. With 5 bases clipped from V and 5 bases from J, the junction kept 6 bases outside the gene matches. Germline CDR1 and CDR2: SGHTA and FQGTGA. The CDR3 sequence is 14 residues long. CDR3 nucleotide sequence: TGTGCCAGCAGCCCCGGGGGGGCCTTAGATACGCAGTATTTT. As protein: CASSPGGALDTQYF. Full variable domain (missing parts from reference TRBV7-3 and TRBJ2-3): GAGVSQTPSNKVTEKGKYVELRCDPISGHTALYWYRQSLGQGPEFLIYFQGTGAADDSGLPNDRFFAVRPEGSVSTLKIQRTERGDSAVYLCASSPGGALDTQYFGPGTRLTVL.

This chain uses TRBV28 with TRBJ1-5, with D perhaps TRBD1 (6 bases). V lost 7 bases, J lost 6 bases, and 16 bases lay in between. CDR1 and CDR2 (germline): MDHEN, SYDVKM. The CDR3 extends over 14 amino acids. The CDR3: CASTQSRGPQPQHF. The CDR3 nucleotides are TGTGCCAGCACTCAATCCAGGGGCCCTCAGCCCCAGCATTTT.

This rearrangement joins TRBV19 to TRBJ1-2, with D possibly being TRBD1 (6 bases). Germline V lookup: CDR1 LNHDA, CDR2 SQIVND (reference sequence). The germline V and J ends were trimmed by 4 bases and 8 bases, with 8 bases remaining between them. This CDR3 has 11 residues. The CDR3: CASSTGGGYTF. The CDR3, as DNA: TGTGCCAGTAGTACGGGGGGCGGCTACACCTTC.

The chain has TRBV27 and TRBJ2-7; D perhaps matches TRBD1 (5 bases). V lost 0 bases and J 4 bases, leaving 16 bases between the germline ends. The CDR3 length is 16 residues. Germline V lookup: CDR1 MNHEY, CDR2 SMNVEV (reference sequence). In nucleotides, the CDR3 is TGTGCCAGCAGTTTATCCCCGACAGTAGCTGGGTACGAGCAGTACTTC. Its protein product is CASSLSPTVAGYEQYF.

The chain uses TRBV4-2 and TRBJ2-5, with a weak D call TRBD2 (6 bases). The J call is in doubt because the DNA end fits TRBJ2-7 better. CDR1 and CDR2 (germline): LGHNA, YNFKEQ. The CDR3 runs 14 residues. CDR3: CASSPVGWRVEQYF. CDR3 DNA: TGTGCCAGCAGCCCTGTTGGGTGGAGGGTCGAGCAGTACTTC.

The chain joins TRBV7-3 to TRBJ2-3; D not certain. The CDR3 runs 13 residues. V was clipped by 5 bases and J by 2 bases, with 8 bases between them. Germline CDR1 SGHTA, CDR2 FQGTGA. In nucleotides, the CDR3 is TGTGCCAGCAGCCCAGGATACACAGATACGCAGTATTTT. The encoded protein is CASSPGYTDTQYF.

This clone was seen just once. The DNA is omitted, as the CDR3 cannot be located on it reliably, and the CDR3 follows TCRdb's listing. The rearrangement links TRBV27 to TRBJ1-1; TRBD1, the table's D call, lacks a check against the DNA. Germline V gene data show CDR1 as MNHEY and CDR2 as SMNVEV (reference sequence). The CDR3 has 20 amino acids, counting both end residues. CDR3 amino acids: CASSLYSAPGQGVINTEAFF.

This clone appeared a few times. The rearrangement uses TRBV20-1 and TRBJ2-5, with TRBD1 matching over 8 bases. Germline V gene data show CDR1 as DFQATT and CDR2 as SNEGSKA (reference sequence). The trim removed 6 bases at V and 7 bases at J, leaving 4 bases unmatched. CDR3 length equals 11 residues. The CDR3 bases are TGCAGTGCCCCGGACAGGGCGACCCAGTACTTC. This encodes CSAPDRATQYF.

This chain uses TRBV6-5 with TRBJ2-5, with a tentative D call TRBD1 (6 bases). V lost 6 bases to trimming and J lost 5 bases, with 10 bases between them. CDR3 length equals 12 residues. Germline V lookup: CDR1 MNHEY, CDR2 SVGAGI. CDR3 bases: TGTGCCAGCAGGGGGGCGAGCGAGACCCAGTACTTC. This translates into CASRGASETQYF.

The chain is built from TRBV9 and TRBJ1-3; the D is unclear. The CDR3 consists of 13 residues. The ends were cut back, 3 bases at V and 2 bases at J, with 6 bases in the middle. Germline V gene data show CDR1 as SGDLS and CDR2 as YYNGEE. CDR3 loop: CASSGEPGNTIYF. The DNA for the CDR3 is TGTGCCAGCAGCGGGGAGCCTGGAAACACCATATATTTT.

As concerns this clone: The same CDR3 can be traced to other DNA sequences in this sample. The CDR3 here is CASSLQGSYEQYF. Written as DNA, the CDR3 is TGTGCCAGCAGTCTACAGGGTTCCTACGAGCAGTACTTC. The chain uses TRBV5-4 and TRBJ2-7; D is perhaps TRBD1 (6 bases). Per the germline V gene, CDR1 is SGHNT and CDR2 is YYREEE (reference sequence). V lost 5 bases to trimming and J lost 1 base, with 10 bases between them. This CDR3 has 13 residues.